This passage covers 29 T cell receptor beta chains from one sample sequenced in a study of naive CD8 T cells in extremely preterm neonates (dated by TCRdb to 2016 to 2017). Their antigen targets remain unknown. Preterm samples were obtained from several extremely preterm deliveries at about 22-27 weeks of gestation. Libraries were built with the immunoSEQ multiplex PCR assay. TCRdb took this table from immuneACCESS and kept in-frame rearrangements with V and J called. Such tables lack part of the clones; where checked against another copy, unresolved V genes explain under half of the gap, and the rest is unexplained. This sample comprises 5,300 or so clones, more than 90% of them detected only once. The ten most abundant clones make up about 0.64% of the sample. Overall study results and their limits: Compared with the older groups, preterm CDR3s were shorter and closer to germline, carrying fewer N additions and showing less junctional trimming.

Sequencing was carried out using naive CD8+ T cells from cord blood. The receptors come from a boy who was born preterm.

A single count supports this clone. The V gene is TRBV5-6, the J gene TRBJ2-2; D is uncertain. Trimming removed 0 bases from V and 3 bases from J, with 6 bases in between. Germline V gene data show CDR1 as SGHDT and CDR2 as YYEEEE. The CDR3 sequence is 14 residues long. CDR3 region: CASSLAGYTGELFF. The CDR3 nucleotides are TGTGCCAGCAGCTTGGCCGGCTACACCGGGGAGCTGTTTTTT.

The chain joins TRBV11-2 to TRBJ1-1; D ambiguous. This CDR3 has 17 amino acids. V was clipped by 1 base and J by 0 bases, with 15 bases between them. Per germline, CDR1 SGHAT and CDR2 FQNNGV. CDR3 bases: TGTGCCAGCAGCTTAGGCCAAGGCCAGGCCATGAACACTGAAGCTTTCTTT. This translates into CASSLGQGQAMNTEAFF.

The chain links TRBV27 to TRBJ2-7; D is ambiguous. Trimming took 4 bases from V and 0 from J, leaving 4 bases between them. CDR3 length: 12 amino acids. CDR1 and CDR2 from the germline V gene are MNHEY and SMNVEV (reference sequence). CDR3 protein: CASSSNSYEQYF. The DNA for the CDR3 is TGTGCCAGCAGTTCTAACTCCTACGAGCAGTACTTC.

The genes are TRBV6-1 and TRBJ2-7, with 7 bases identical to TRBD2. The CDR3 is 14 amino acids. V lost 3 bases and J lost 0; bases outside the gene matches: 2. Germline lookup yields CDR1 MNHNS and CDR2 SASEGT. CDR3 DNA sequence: TGTGCCAGCAGTGAGGGAGGGAGCTCCTACGAGCAGTACTTC. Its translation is CASSEGGSSYEQYF.

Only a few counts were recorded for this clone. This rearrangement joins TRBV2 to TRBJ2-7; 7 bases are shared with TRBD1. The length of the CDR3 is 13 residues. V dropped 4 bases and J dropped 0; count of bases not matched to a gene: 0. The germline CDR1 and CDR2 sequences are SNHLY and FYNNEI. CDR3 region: CASSGDSSYEQYF. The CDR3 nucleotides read TGTGCCAGCAGTGGGGACAGCTCCTACGAGCAGTACTTC. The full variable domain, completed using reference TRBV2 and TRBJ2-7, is EPEVTQTPSHQVTQMGQEVILRCVPISNHLYFYWYRQILGQKVEFLVSFYNNEISEKSEIFDDQFSVERPDGSNFTLKIRSTKLEDSAMYFCASSGDSSYEQYFGPGTRLTVT.

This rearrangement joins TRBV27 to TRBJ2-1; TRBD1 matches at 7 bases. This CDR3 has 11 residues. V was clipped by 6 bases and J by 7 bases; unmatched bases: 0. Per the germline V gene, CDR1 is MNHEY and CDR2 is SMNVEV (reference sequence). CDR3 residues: CASRTGNEQFF. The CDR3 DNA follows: TGTGCCAGCAGGACAGGGAATGAGCAGTTCTTC.

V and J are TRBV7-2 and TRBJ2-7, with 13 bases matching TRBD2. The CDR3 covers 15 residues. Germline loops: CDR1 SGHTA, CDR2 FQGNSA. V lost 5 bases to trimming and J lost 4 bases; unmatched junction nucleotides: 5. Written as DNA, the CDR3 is TGTGCCAGCAGCCCCAGGACTAGCGGGAGTTACGAGCAGTACTTC. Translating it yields CASSPRTSGSYEQYF.

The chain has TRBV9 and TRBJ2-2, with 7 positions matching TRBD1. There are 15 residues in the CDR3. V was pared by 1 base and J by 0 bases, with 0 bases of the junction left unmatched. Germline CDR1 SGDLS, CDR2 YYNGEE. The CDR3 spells CASSVQGANTGELFF. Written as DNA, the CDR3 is TGTGCCAGCAGCGTACAGGGGGCGAACACCGGGGAGCTGTTTTTT.

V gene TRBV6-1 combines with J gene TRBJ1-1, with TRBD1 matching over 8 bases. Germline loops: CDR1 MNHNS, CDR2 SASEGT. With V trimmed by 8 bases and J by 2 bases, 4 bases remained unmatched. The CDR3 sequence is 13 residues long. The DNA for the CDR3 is TGTGCCAGCTCGGACAGGGTAAACACTGAAGCTTTCTTT. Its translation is CASSDRVNTEAFF.

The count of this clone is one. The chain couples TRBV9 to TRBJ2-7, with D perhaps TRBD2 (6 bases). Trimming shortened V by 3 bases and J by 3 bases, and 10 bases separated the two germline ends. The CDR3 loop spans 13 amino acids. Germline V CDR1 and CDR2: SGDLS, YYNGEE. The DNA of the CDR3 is TGTGCCAGCAGCGCCGGGGGTCACTACGAGCAGTACTTC. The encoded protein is CASSAGGHYEQYF.

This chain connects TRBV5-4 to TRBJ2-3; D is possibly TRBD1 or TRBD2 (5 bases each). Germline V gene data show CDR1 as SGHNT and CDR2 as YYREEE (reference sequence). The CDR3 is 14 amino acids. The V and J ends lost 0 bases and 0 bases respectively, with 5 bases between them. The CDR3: CASSLGGSTDTQYF. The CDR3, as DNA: TGTGCCAGCAGCTTGGGGGGGAGCACAGATACGCAGTATTTT.

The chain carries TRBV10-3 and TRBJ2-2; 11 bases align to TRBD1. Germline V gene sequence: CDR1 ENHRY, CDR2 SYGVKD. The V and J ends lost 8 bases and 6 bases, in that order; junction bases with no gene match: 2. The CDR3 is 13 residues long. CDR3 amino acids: CAIPGQGAGELFF. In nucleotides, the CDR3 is TGTGCCATCCCGGGACAGGGGGCCGGGGAGCTGTTTTTT.

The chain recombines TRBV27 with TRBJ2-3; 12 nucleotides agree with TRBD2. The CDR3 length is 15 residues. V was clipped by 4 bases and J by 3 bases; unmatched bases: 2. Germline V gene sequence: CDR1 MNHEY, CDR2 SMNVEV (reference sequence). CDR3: CASSYGTSGTDTQYF. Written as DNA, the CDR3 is TGTGCCAGCAGTTATGGGACTAGCGGGACAGATACGCAGTATTTT.

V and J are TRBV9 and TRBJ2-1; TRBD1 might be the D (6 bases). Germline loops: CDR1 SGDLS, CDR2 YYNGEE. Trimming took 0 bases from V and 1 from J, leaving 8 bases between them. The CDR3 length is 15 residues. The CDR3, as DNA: TGTGCCAGCAGCGTAGCGGGACAATCCTACAATGAGCAGTTCTTC. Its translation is CASSVAGQSYNEQFF.

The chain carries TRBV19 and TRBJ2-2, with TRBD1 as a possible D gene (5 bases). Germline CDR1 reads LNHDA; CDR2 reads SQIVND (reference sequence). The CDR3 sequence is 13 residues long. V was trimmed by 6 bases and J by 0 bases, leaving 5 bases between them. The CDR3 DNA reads TGTGCCAGTAGGGGGCCGAACACCGGGGAGCTGTTTTTT. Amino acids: CASRGPNTGELFF.

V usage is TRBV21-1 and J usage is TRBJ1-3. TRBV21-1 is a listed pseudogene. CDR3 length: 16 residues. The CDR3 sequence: CASSELIQHARNTIYF. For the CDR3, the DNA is TGTGCCAGCAGTGAACTAATACAACACGCACGAAACACCATATATTTT.

The CDR3 spells CASRTGDYGYTF. In DNA form, the CDR3 reads TGTGCCAGCAGGACAGGGGACTATGGCTACACCTTC. The genes are TRBV28 and TRBJ1-2; 8 nucleotides match TRBD1. The CDR3 runs to 12 residues. V lost 6 bases to trimming and J lost 3 bases; unmatched junction nucleotides: 0. CDR1 is MDHEN and CDR2 is SYDVKM in the germline V gene.

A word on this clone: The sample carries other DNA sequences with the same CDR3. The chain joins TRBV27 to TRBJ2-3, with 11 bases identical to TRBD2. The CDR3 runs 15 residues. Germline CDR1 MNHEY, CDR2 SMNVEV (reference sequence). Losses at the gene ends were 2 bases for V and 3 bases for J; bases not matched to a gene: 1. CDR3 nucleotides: TGTGCCAGCAGTTTACTAGCGGGAGGAACAGATACGCAGTATTTT. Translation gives CASSLLAGGTDTQYF.

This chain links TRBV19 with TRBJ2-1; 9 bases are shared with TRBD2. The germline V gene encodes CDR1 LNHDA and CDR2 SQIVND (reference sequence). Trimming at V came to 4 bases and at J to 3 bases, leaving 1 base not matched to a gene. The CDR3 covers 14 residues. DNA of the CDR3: TGTGCCAGTAGTACTAGCGGGATCTACAATGAGCAGTTCTTC. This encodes CASSTSGIYNEQFF. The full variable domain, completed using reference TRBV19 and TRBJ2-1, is DGGITQSPKYLFRKEGQNVTLSCEQNLNHDAMYWYRQDPGQGLRLIYYSQIVNDFQKGDIAEGYSVSREKKESFPLTVTSAQKNPTAFYLCASSTSGIYNEQFFGPGTRLTVL.

In nucleotides, the CDR3 is TGTGCCAGCAGCCCCGGAGTTTCCTACGAGCAGTACTTC. This translates into CASSPGVSYEQYF. The chain joins TRBV9 to TRBJ2-7; D call uncertain. Trimming cost V 4 bases and J 1 base, with 9 bases left between them. The CDR3 covers 13 residues. Germline loops: CDR1 SGDLS, CDR2 YYNGEE.

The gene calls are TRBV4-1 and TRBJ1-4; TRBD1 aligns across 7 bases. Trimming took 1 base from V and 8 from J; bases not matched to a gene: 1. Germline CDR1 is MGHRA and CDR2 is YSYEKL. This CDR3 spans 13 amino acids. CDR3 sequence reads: CASSQVRGEKLFF. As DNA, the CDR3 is TGCGCCAGCAGCCAAGTCAGGGGGGAAAAACTGTTTTTT.

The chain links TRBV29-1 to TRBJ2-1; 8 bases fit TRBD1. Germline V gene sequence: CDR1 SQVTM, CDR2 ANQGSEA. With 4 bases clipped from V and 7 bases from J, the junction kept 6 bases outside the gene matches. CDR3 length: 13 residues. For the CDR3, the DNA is TGCAGCGTTGTGAGTCAGGGGGCGAATGAGCAGTTCTTC. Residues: CSVVSQGANEQFF.

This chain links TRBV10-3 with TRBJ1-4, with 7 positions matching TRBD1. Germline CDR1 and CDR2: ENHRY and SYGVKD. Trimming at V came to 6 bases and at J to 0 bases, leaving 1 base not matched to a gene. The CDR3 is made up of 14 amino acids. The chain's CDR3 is CAISGTATNEKLFF. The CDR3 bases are TGTGCCATCAGCGGGACAGCAACTAATGAAAAACTGTTTTTT.

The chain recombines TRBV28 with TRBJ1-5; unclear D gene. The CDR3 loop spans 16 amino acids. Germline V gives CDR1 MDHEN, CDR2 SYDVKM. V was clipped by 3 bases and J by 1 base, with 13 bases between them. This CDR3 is CASSFPPRLSNQPQHF. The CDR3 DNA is TGTGCCAGCAGTTTCCCCCCGAGGTTGAGCAATCAGCCCCAGCATTTT.

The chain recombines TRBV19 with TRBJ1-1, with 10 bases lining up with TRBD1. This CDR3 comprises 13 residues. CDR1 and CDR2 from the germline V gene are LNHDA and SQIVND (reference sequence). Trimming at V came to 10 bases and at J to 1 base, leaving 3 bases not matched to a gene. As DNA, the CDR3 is TGTGCCACCCGACAGGGGGCGAACACTGAAGCTTTCTTT. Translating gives CATRQGANTEAFF. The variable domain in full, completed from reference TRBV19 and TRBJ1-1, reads DGGITQSPKYLFRKEGQNVTLSCEQNLNHDAMYWYRQDPGQGLRLIYYSQIVNDFQKGDIAEGYSVSREKKESFPLTVTSAQKNPTAFYLCATRQGANTEAFFGQGTRLTVV.

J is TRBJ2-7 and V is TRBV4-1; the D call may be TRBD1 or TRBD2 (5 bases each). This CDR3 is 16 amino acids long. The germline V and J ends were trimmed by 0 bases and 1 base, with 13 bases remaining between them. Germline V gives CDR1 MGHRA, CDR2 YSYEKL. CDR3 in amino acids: CASSQDGGSLSYEQYF. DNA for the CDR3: TGCGCCAGCAGCCAAGATGGGGGTAGCCTTTCCTACGAGCAGTACTTC.

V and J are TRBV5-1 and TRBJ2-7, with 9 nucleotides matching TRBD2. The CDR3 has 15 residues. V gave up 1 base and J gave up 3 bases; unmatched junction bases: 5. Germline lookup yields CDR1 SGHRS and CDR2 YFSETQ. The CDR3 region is CASSLRASGIYEQYF. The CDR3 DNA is TGCGCCAGCAGCTTGAGGGCTAGCGGGATCTACGAGCAGTACTTC.

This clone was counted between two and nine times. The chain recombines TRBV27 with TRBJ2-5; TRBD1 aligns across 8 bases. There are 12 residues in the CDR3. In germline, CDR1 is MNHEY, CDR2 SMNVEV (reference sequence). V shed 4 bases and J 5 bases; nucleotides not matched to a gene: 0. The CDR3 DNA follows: TGTGCCAGCAGTTCAGGGGGCGAGACCCAGTACTTC. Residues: CASSSGGETQYF.

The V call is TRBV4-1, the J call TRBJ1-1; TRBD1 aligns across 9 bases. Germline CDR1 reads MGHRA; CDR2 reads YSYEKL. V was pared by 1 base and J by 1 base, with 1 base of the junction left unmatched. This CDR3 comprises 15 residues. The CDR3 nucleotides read TGCGCCAGCAGCCAAGGGGACAGGGCGAACACTGAAGCTTTCTTT. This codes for CASSQGDRANTEAFF.